Following are 27 T cell receptor beta chains from one sample sequenced in a study of blood T cell repertoires in COVID-19. Produced via immunoSEQ multiplex PCR; TCRdb's table is partial and in-frame only. The sample has roughly 98,000 clones; around 92% are singletons. The sequenced sample was peripheral blood. The receptors stem from a woman between 55 and 75 years old with active COVID-19.

The chain uses TRBV4-1 and TRBJ2-7, with a possible D match to TRBD2 (6 bases). CDR1 MGHRA and CDR2 YSYEKL come from the germline V gene. V dropped 4 bases and J dropped 0 bases, with 13 bases sitting between them. This CDR3 has 15 residues. Written as DNA, the CDR3 is TGCGCCAGCAGCCCGGGAGCAATGAGCTCCTACGAGCAGTACTTC. This sequence encodes CASSPGAMSSYEQYF.

This chain links TRBV7-2 with TRBJ2-7; 7 nucleotides agree with TRBD1. This CDR3 has 15 residues. Germline V CDR1 and CDR2: SGHTA, FQGNSA. Trimming took 2 bases from V and 3 from J; bases not matched to a gene: 7. CDR3 amino acids: CASSLTGTDFYEQYF. CDR3 in DNA: TGTGCCAGCAGCTTAACCGGGACAGACTTCTACGAGCAGTACTTC. The full variable domain, rest sourced from reference TRBV7-2 and TRBJ2-7, is GAGVSQSPSNKVTEKGKDVELRCDPISGHTALYWYRQSLGQGLEFLIYFQGNSAPDKSGLPSDRFSAERTGGSVSTLTIQRTQQEDSAVYLCASSLTGTDFYEQYFGPGTRLTVT.

The chain recombines TRBV11-3 with TRBJ2-1; 10 positions agree with TRBD1. Trimming removed 4 bases from V and 6 bases from J; junction bases left unmatched: 9. This CDR3 is built from 16 residues. CDR1 and CDR2 (germline): SGHNT, YENEEA. The CDR3 nucleotides are TGTGCCAGCAGCTCAAAGGCTGGACAGGGGGGCAATGAGCAGTTCTTC. It yields the protein CASSSKAGQGGNEQFF.

The V call is TRBV7-9, the J call TRBJ2-3; a possible D gene is TRBD1 (5 bases). Trimming took 1 base from V and 6 from J, leaving 11 bases between them. This CDR3 region has 14 residues. Per the germline V gene, CDR1 is SEHNR and CDR2 is FQNEAQ (reference sequence). The CDR3 nucleotides read TGTGCCAGCAGCTTAGGAACAGCAGGGGATACGCAGTATTTT. Its translation: CASSLGTAGDTQYF.

This clone was recorded only once. The V and J genes are TRBV6-5 and TRBJ1-1; D is possibly TRBD1 (6 bases). The V end was cut by 4 bases, the J end by 0 bases, with 15 bases between. The CDR3 sequence is 16 residues long. Looked up from germline, CDR1 is MNHEY and CDR2 is SVGAGI. The CDR3 DNA sequence: TGTGCCAGCAGTTCCCCCGGGACATTTATGAACACTGAAGCTTTCTTT. This translates into CASSSPGTFMNTEAFF.

The chain couples TRBV30 to TRBJ2-1, with D uncertain. Trimming pared 3 bases from V and 0 bases from J, leaving 9 bases between. CDR3 length equals 14 residues. The V gene's germline CDR1 is GTSNPN and CDR2 SVGIG (reference sequence). This chain's CDR3 is CAWRGISSYNEQFF. CDR3 DNA sequence: TGTGCCTGGAGGGGCATCAGCTCCTACAATGAGCAGTTCTTC. Supplemented by reference TRBV30 and TRBJ2-1, the full variable domain reads SQTIHQWPATLVQPVGSPLSLECTVEGTSNPNLYWYRQAAGRGLQLLFYSVGIGQISSEVPQNLSASRPQDRQFILSSKKLLLSDSGFYLCAWRGISSYNEQFFGPGTRLTVL.

The chain is built from TRBV9 and TRBJ2-7; D unclear. The V gene's germline CDR1 is SGDLS and CDR2 YYNGEE. Trimming took 4 bases from V and 0 from J, leaving 11 bases between them. The CDR3 totals 14 residues. The DNA for the CDR3 is TGTGCCAGCAGCCCCCGTCCCAGCTCCTACGAGCAGTACTTC. The encoded protein is CASSPRPSSYEQYF.

This clone showed up just once. The chain uses TRBV3-1 (or the pseudogene TRBV3-2) and TRBJ1-2; D is undetermined. The germline CDR1 and CDR2 sequences are LGHDT and YNNKEL (reference sequence). Trimming took 0 bases from V and 5 from J, leaving 7 bases between them. This CDR3 comprises 13 residues. CDR3 region: CASSQESRYGYTF. The CDR3 DNA reads as TGTGCCAGCAGCCAAGAATCCAGGTATGGCTACACCTTC.

This chain uses TRBV5-1 with TRBJ1-3; 7 bases line up with TRBD1. The CDR3 loop spans 15 amino acids. Germline V gives CDR1 SGHRS, CDR2 YFSETQ. V lost 4 bases to trimming and J lost 2 bases; unmatched junction nucleotides: 6. The CDR3 spells CASSRDRAPGNTIYF. In nucleotides, the CDR3 is TGCGCCAGCAGCCGTGACAGGGCACCTGGAAACACCATATATTTT. Full variable domain (missing parts from reference TRBV5-1 and TRBJ1-3): KAGVTQTPRYLIKTRGQQVTLSCSPISGHRSVSWYQQTPGQGLQFLFEYFSETQRNKGNFPGRFSGRQFSNSRSEMNVSTLELGDSALYLCASSRDRAPGNTIYFGEGSWLTVV.

The gene calls are TRBV10-2 and TRBJ1-1, with D possibly being TRBD1 (6 bases). Germline assignment: CDR1 WSHSY and CDR2 SAAADI. This CDR3 has 13 residues. The V and J ends lost 7 bases and 5 bases respectively, with 14 bases between them. The CDR3 sequence is CASKNNRVTEAFF. The CDR3 DNA reads TGCGCCAGCAAAAACAACAGGGTGACTGAAGCTTTCTTT.

The genes are TRBV19 and TRBJ2-3; 10 nucleotides line up with TRBD2. The V gene end was trimmed by 5 bases and the J gene end by 0 bases; junction bases not matched to a gene: 5. The germline CDR1 and CDR2 sequences are LNHDA and SQIVND (reference sequence). The CDR3 has 16 residues. The CDR3 nucleotides are TGTGCCAGTAGTTTAGTAGCGGGGGGCAGCACAGATACGCAGTATTTT. The encoded protein is CASSLVAGGSTDTQYF. Together with reference TRBV19 and TRBJ2-3, the CDR3 gives the full variable domain: DGGITQSPKYLFRKEGQNVTLSCEQNLNHDAMYWYRQDPGQGLRLIYYSQIVNDFQKGDIAEGYSVSREKKESFPLTVTSAQKNPTAFYLCASSLVAGGSTDTQYFGPGTRLTVL.

The chain recombines TRBV4-1 with TRBJ2-1; TRBD2 matches 7 bases. V trimming: 0 bases; J trimming: 2 bases; junction bases outside the gene matches: 7. This CDR3 contains 17 residues. CDR1 is MGHRA and CDR2 is YSYEKL in the germline V gene. DNA of the CDR3: TGCGCCAGCAGCCAAGAAGGGCGGGGGTTCGCCTACAATGAGCAGTTCTTC. This sequence encodes CASSQEGRGFAYNEQFF.

The J gene is TRBJ1-2, the V gene TRBV6-4; 9 bases align to TRBD1. V shed 4 bases, J shed 4 bases, and the junction held 7 bases outside the gene matches. The CDR3 has 15 amino acids. Germline V gene lookup returns CDR1 MRHNA and CDR2 SNTAGT. CDR3 in DNA: TGTGCCAGCAGTGTCGCTACAGGGGGCGGCTATGGCTACACCTTC. This translates into CASSVATGGGYGYTF.

The rearrangement uses TRBV18 and TRBJ2-1, with a tentative D call TRBD1 (5 bases). This CDR3 is 16 amino acids long. Germline lookup yields CDR1 KGHSH and CDR2 LQKENI. The V gene lost 8 bases and the J gene lost 3 bases, with 20 bases spanning the gap. In nucleotides, the CDR3 is TGTGCCAGCCACAGCTCATCAGGGCGGAGCTACAATGAGCAGTTCTTC. Residues: CASHSSSGRSYNEQFF.

This clone was seen a single time. V usage is TRBV4-3 and J usage is TRBJ2-3, with 7 bases lining up with TRBD2. The V and J ends lost 1 base and 1 base, in that order; junction bases with no gene match: 2. The germline gives CDR1 LGHNA, CDR2 YSLEER. This CDR3 is 15 amino acids long. As DNA, the CDR3 is TGCGCCAGCAGCCAAGGGGAGGGCGGCACAGATACGCAGTATTTT. It is translated as CASSQGEGGTDTQYF.

CDR3 amino acids: CSGTVSGTEAFF. CDR3 in DNA: TGCAGCGGGACAGTGTCGGGGACTGAAGCTTTCTTT. The V call is TRBV29-1, the J call TRBJ1-1, with a tentative D call TRBD1 (6 bases). Germline V gene sequence: CDR1 SQVTM, CDR2 ANQGSEA. The CDR3 extends over 12 amino acids. Trimming stripped 7 bases from V and 5 bases from J, with 14 bases between.

The chain joins TRBV7-2 to TRBJ2-3; possibly TRBD2 for D (5 bases). Germline V gene data show CDR1 as SGHTA and CDR2 as FQGNSA. The CDR3 contains 17 residues. V was cut by 4 bases and J by 0 bases, with 17 bases left in between. CDR3 residues: CASSSHGGKRSTDTQYF. CDR3 DNA: TGTGCCAGCAGCTCCCACGGTGGCAAGCGGAGCACAGATACGCAGTATTTT.

Concerning this clone itself: At one end the junction does not follow the germline gene, possibly because of a read error. The chain recombines TRBV10-3 with TRBJ2-4; a possible D gene is TRBD1 (6 bases). Per the germline V gene, CDR1 is ENHRY and CDR2 is SYGVKD. The CDR3 sequence is 13 residues long. The CDR3 coding sequence is TGTGCCATCAGTGATACCCTCTTAACAGGGTTGAACTTC. Protein: CAISDTLLTGLNF.

The rearrangement links TRBV7-2 to TRBJ2-1, with 8 bases matching TRBD2. The CDR3 runs 19 residues. Germline trimming cut 5 bases from V and 2 bases from J; bases unmatched to any gene: 17. Germline V gives CDR1 SGHTA, CDR2 FQGNSA. CDR3 bases: TGTGCCAGCAGCGGCGTGGTGGTTGCGGGGGGTTTCCCCTACAATGAGCAGTTCTTC. Its protein product is CASSGVVVAGGFPYNEQFF.

This chain uses TRBV28 with TRBJ2-2; D uncertain. V lost 3 bases, J lost 4 bases, and 3 bases lay in between. The CDR3 consists of 12 residues. Germline-derived CDR1 and CDR2 are MDHEN and SYDVKM. The CDR3: CASSFFTGELFF. In DNA, the CDR3 is TGTGCCAGCAGTTTCTTCACCGGGGAGCTGTTTTTT.

J is TRBJ2-1 and V is TRBV6-5; the match to TRBD2 covers 7 bases. The germline V gene has CDR1 MNHEY and CDR2 SVGAGI. There are 12 residues in the CDR3. The trim removed 5 bases at V and 9 bases at J, leaving 4 bases unmatched. The CDR3 DNA is TGTGCCAGCAGTCGCCCTAGCGGTGAGCAGTTCTTC. Its translation: CASSRPSGEQFF.

The chain couples TRBV7-2 to TRBJ1-2; D is undetermined. This CDR3 contains 13 residues. V shed 0 bases and J shed 4 bases, with 6 bases lying between them. The V gene's germline CDR1 is SGHTA and CDR2 FQGNSA. CDR3 sequence: CASSLASGYGYTF. As DNA, the CDR3 is TGTGCCAGCAGCTTAGCGTCAGGCTATGGCTACACCTTC.

The genes are TRBV14 and TRBJ2-1; 14 bases are shared with TRBD2. With 3 bases clipped from V and 4 bases from J, the junction kept 5 bases outside the gene matches. The CDR3 totals 17 residues. Per the germline V gene, CDR1 is SGHDN and CDR2 is FVKESK. The CDR3 protein is CASSHGTSGGRYNEQFF. For the CDR3, the DNA is TGTGCCAGCAGCCACGGGACTAGCGGGGGAAGATACAATGAGCAGTTCTTC.

This chain joins TRBV28 and TRBJ1-1; D is perhaps TRBD1 (6 bases). The V gene's germline CDR1 is MDHEN and CDR2 SYDVKM. This CDR3 has 14 residues. The V gene lost 5 bases and the J gene lost 5 bases, with 15 bases spanning the gap. This CDR3 is CASSAQGFYTEAFF. The DNA for the CDR3 is TGTGCCAGCAGTGCCCAGGGGTTTTATACTGAAGCTTTCTTT.

The chain links TRBV11-2 to TRBJ2-7, with 13 bases identical to TRBD2. J lost 4 bases, V lost 4 bases, and 7 bases had no gene match. Germline V gene lookup returns CDR1 SGHAT and CDR2 FQNNGV. The CDR3 covers 16 residues. This chain's CDR3 is CASSSRSTSGGYEQYF. The CDR3 DNA reads TGTGCCAGCAGCTCTAGATCGACTAGCGGGGGGTACGAGCAGTACTTC.

This rearrangement joins TRBV6-5 to TRBJ2-7, with 8 bases aligning to TRBD1. This CDR3 is 15 amino acids long. J gave up 6 bases and V 6 bases, and 13 bases lay outside the gene matches. CDR1 and CDR2 (germline): MNHEY, SVGAGI. The CDR3 spells CASRMTGAKFAEQYF. The CDR3 DNA follows: TGTGCCAGCAGAATGACAGGGGCGAAATTCGCCGAGCAGTACTTC.

V and J are TRBV10-2 and TRBJ1-5; TRBD1 matches at 8 bases. With 10 bases clipped from V and 6 bases from J, the junction kept 14 bases outside the gene matches. This CDR3 is 15 amino acids long. CDR1 and CDR2 from the germline V gene are WSHSY and SAAADI. CDR3 nucleotides: TGCGCCACCAAAAAAGGGACAGGCGCCCTTCAGCCCCAGCATTTT. Translating gives CATKKGTGALQPQHF.